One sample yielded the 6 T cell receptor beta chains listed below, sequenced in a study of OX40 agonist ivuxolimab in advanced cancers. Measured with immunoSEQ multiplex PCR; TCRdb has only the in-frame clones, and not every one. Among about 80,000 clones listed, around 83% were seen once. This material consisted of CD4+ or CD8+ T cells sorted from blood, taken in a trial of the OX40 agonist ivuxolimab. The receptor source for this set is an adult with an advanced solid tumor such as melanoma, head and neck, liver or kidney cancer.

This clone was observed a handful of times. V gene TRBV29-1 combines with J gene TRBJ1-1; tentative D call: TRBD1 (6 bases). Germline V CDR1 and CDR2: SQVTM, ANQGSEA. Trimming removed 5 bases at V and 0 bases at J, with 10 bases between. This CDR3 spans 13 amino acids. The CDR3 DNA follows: TGCAGCGTTTCGGGACACCTGAACACTGAAGCTTTCTTT. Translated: CSVSGHLNTEAFF.

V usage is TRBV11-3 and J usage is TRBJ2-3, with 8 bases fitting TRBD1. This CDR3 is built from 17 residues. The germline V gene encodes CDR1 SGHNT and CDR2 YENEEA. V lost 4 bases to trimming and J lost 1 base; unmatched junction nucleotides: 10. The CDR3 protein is CASSSRTGGDGTDTQYF. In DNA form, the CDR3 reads TGTGCCAGCAGCTCGCGTACAGGGGGTGATGGCACAGATACGCAGTATTTT.

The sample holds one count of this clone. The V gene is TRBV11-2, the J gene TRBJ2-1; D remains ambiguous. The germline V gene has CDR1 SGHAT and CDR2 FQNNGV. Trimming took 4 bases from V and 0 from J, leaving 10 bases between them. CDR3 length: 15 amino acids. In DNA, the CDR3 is TGTGCCAGCAGCTCCCAGTGGGGCTCCTACAATGAGCAGTTCTTC. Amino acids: CASSSQWGSYNEQFF.

DNA for the CDR3: TGTGCCAGCAGCCGGGAACTTCAAGAGACCCAGTACTTC. Amino acid sequence: CASSRELQETQYF. The chain has TRBV7-2 and TRBJ2-5, with D possibly matching TRBD2 (5 bases). Looked up from germline, CDR1 is SGHTA and CDR2 is FQGNSA. This CDR3 is built from 13 residues. The V and J ends lost 5 bases and 2 bases respectively, with 9 bases between them.

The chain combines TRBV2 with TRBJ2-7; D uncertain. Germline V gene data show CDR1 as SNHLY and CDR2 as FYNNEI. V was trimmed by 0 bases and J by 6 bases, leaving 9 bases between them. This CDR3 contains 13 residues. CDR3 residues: CASSEARPGEQYF. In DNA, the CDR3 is TGTGCCAGCAGTGAAGCGCGCCCCGGCGAGCAGTACTTC.

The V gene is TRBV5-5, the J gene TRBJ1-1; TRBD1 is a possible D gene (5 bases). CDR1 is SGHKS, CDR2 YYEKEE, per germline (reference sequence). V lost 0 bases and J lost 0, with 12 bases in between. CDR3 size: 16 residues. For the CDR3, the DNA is TGTGCCAGCAGCTTGGACTGGGGGTCCATGAACACTGAAGCTTTCTTT. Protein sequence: CASSLDWGSMNTEAFF. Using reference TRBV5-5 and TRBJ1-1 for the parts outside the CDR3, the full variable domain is DAGVTQSPTHLIKTRGQQVTLRCSPISGHKSVSWYQQVLGQGPQFIFQYYEKEERGRGNFPDRFSARQFPNYSSELNVNALLLGDSALYLCASSLDWGSMNTEAFFGQGTRLTVV.